Below, one T cell receptor beta chain is given with its context. Its specificity is not known. This entry comes from a study of CD8 T cells in ankylosing spondylitis. Preparation of TCR beta libraries was done by quantitative 5'-RACE with molecular barcodes. In TCRdb, the 5' RACE reads were re-called with MiXCR into one record per CDR3 protein. This table holds 700,000 to 1,000,000 distinct CDR3 sequences, over 9.5% found once. Study-level results: Blood of patients with ankylosing spondylitis appeared to be characterized by a TCR beta motif of eight highly homologous variants. Disease-linked clones were reportedly significantly enriched in matched ankylosing spondylitis synovial fluid. A subset of motif variants has previously been described in the synovial fluid and blood of reactive arthritis. Relatively rare in peripheral blood, disease-linked clones were also CD8+.

Trimming left V 6 bases short and J 2 bases short, with 16 bases between. The germline V gene encodes CDR1 MNHEY and CDR2 SVGEGT. The CDR3 has 15 residues. Material for sequencing was blood, either unsorted or a sorted T cell fraction (not recorded which). This chain uses TRBV6-2 or TRBV6-3 with TRBJ2-5; D is possibly TRBD2 (5 bases). The TCR comes from a male donor with ankylosing spondylitis. The CDR3 sequence is CASSLPRGEQETQYF. In DNA form, the CDR3 reads TGTGCCAGCAGCCTACCCCGGGGTGAACAAGAGACCCAGTACTTC.